Reported below is one T cell receptor (beta chain). Its antigen is still unknown. The input lacks base qualities; no much larger clone sits a single base away. This record comes from a study of blood T cell repertoires in COVID-19 (TCRdb year 2020). Turning to the overall study: The collaborator samples originated in the United States, Italy and Spain and spanned the acute and convalescent phases of COVID-19. The dataset comprised deeply sampled blood TCRbeta repertoires from subjects exposed to, actively infected with, or recovered from COVID-19. The repertoires were released in a freely available public database meant as a resource for research on the immune response to SARS-CoV-2. The samples were drawn from two sources: the first 160 participants of the ongoing ImmuneRACE study, and 950 to 1,500 subjects contributed by 6 global collaborators. HLA class I and class II types, where available, came from metadata supplied by the sample provider rather than from assay-based typing. The material from the prospective study consisted of cDNA or gDNA derived from T cells, B-cell-depleted T cells, or PBMCs. The sample metadata nearly always contained a de-identified subject ID, COVID-19 status, age in years and sex.

Participants in the prospective study were enrolled through a virtual design, were aged about 18 to 90 years, and lived in fewer than 30 United States geographic areas. In the prospective study, participants were assigned to cohorts based on the clinical history participants reported in a screening survey and a study questionnaire. Each participant in the prospective study had whole blood, serum and a nasopharyngeal or oropharyngeal swab collected by mobile phlebotomists. Additional blood draws and questionnaires over an approximately 2-month period could optionally be provided by prospective study participants. Before DNA extraction, prospective study blood samples were shipped either frozen or at room temperature. The CDR3 spans 15 residues, from the cysteine through the phenylalanine. The CDR3 DNA has 45 bases and is translated from base 1. The CDR1 and CDR2 encoded by the germline V gene are SGHVS and FQNEAQ. Trimming at the junction amounts to 0 bases on V and 4 bases on J, and the germline ends lie 12 bases apart.

The immunoSEQ Assay, a bias-controlled multiplex PCR, was used to amplify TCRbeta CDR3 regions from genomic DNA. On the study's bioinformatics: The number of nucleated cells in each sample was estimated from the amplification of reference gene primers within the assay. To quantify the absolute abundance of each unique TCRbeta CDR3 rearrangement, sequence reads were collapsed and filtered. Productive Simpson clonality was computed per sample as the square root of Simpson's diversity index over productive rearrangements. Sourced from immuneACCESS, this table was stored by TCRdb with only in-frame sequences that have V and J called. A share of the clones is absent; for the studies checked, an unresolved V gene accounts for under half, and the remainder has no known explanation. D and trimming come from the DNA, and the V and J calls and clone size come from that table. Recorded for this sample are roughly 300,000 clones; just over 90% of them occurred a single time. The top ten constitute about 2.3% of the sample.

Overall study outcomes, separate from this receptor: How much clinical and demographic metadata was included differed by source and by participant, and the metadata was provided uncurated.

Sequencing used PBMCs or T cells enriched from blood (not recorded which). In this chain, TRBV7-8 is recombined with TRBJ1-2; TRBD1 is perhaps the D gene, given 6 matching bases. The TCR was taken from a woman aged 35 to 49 with acute COVID-19. The CDR3 loop reads CASSLAQGIGYGYTF. The nucleotides are TGTGCCAGCAGCTTAGCGCAGGGGATCGGCTATGGCTACACCTTC.